This T cell receptor (beta chain) was documented in a study of cytomegalovirus exposure and HLA in healthy donors. For this clone: Its specificity is unknown.

Researchers ran the PCR with 60 Vbeta and 13 Jbeta primers. The method was immunoSEQ multiplex PCR; TCRdb's version includes in-frame clones alone and lacks a portion of them. The table records some 120,000 clones, over 80% of them present only once. Findings of the study overall: The classifier reportedly diagnosed cytomegalovirus status with high specificity and sensitivity. Researchers reported in a later analysis that common viral pathogens appeared linked to several top clusters. Reportedly, a later analysis found an Asian-associated ancestry cluster had fewer N-insertions than the approximately 670-donor mean. Earlier findings revealed that most TCR beta V segments proved productive either about 87% or about 30% of the time.

The clonotype comes from a man younger than 35 in good health and CMV-seropositive. Specimen: PBMCs.

CDR3 in DNA: TGTGCCAGCAGCTTGGGAGACCCCTACGAGCAGTACTTC. Its translation is CASSLGDPYEQYF. The gene calls are TRBV7-9 and TRBJ2-7, with TRBD2 as a possible D gene (5 bases). Germline V CDR1 and CDR2: SEHNR, FQNEAQ (reference sequence). With 3 bases removed from V and 2 bases from J, the gap between germline ends came to 8 bases. The CDR3 is 13 residues long.